This is a list of T cell receptor beta chains from one sample in a study of blood T cell repertoires in COVID-19. Produced via immunoSEQ multiplex PCR; TCRdb's table is partial and in-frame only. This table has 400,000 to 450,000 clones, approximately 88% appearing once. Specimen: peripheral blood. The receptor source for this set is a woman aged 50 to 60 with COVID-19, enrolled during active disease. Each CDR3 is given with its conserved first and last residue. Rows may omit the clone size; those that give it use once, few, many or a size class.

CDR3 protein: CASSQALTGAGYGYTF; CDR3 length: 16; V gene: TRBV3-1/TRBV3-2; J gene: TRBJ1-2; clone size: .
CDR3 protein: CASSQGTALEQYF; CDR3 length: 13; V gene: TRBV3-1/TRBV3-2; J gene: TRBJ2-7; clone size: .
CDR3 protein: CASSLDGGITEAFF; CDR3 length: 14; V gene: TRBV27; J gene: TRBJ1-1; clone size: .
CDR3 protein: CASSPRDRVSEQYF; CDR3 length: 14; V gene: TRBV5-4; J gene: TRBJ2-7; clone size: few
CDR3 protein: CASSESGPREAFF; CDR3 length: 13; V gene: TRBV2; J gene: TRBJ1-1; clone size: .
CDR3 protein: CAISDLGDSNQPQHF; CDR3 length: 15; V gene: TRBV10-3; J gene: TRBJ1-5; clone size: .
CDR3 protein: CASSLAGVEAFF; CDR3 length: 12; V gene: TRBV12-3/TRBV12-4; J gene: TRBJ1-1; clone size: .
CDR3 protein: CASSLIPSGAVAAQYF; CDR3 length: 16; V gene: TRBV7-2; J gene: TRBJ2-3; clone size: .
CDR3 protein: CASSLGQGNYGYTF; CDR3 length: 14; V gene: TRBV5-4; J gene: TRBJ1-2; clone size: .
CDR3 protein: CASRVDFSNQPQHF; CDR3 length: 14; V gene: TRBV27; J gene: TRBJ1-5; clone size: .
CDR3 protein: CASSSQGRGNTEAFF; CDR3 length: 15; V gene: TRBV2; J gene: TRBJ1-1; clone size: .
CDR3 protein: CASSLEPGSNAEAFF; CDR3 length: 15; V gene: TRBV7-6; J gene: TRBJ1-1; clone size: once
CDR3 protein: CASGLRGGETQYF; CDR3 length: 13; V gene: TRBV12-5; J gene: TRBJ2-5; clone size: .
CDR3 protein: CSASGEGRNYGYTF; CDR3 length: 14; V gene: TRBV20-1; J gene: TRBJ1-2; clone size: .
CDR3 protein: CASSQKLGTGEIEAFF; CDR3 length: 16; V gene: TRBV5-4; J gene: TRBJ1-1; clone size: .
CDR3 protein: CASSFWTGSNTEAFF; CDR3 length: 15; V gene: TRBV7-9; J gene: TRBJ1-1; clone size: .
CDR3 protein: CASSLGGPAGTGTNYGYTF; CDR3 length: 19; V gene: TRBV5-6; J gene: TRBJ1-2; clone size: .
CDR3 protein: CASSFRQGDGYTF; CDR3 length: 13; V gene: TRBV2; J gene: TRBJ1-2; clone size: .
CDR3 protein: CAWMVASGISPLHF; CDR3 length: 14; V gene: TRBV30; J gene: TRBJ1-6; clone size: .
CDR3 protein: CASTLTGDVSTDTQYF; CDR3 length: 16; V gene: TRBV11-2; J gene: TRBJ2-3; clone size: .
CDR3 protein: CAWLGKGEQGATNEKLFF; CDR3 length: 18; V gene: TRBV30; J gene: TRBJ1-4; clone size: .
CDR3 protein: CASLSTGRTEAFF; CDR3 length: 13; V gene: TRBV12-3/TRBV12-4; J gene: TRBJ1-1; clone size: .
CDR3 protein: CASSPGGLEGQPQHF; CDR3 length: 15; V gene: TRBV19; J gene: TRBJ1-5; clone size: .
CDR3 protein: CSVLARSGYTF; CDR3 length: 11; V gene: TRBV29-1; J gene: TRBJ1-2; clone size: .
CDR3 protein: CASSRGWGNTIYF; CDR3 length: 13; V gene: TRBV11-2; J gene: TRBJ1-3; clone size: .
CDR3 protein: CASSGGTGGPNQPQHF; CDR3 length: 16; V gene: TRBV5-6; J gene: TRBJ1-5; clone size: .
CDR3 protein: CASSLTGVYNEQFF; CDR3 length: 14; V gene: TRBV11-3; J gene: TRBJ2-1; clone size: .
CDR3 protein: CASSEGQGAQPQHF; CDR3 length: 14; V gene: TRBV6-5; J gene: TRBJ1-5; clone size: .
CDR3 protein: CASSIIRGGANEQFF; CDR3 length: 15; V gene: TRBV19; J gene: TRBJ2-1; clone size: .
CDR3 protein: CAILSGTGEDTQYF; CDR3 length: 14; V gene: TRBV19; J gene: TRBJ2-3; clone size: .
CDR3 protein: CASSVQGLNTQYF; CDR3 length: 13; V gene: TRBV9; J gene: TRBJ2-3; clone size: .
CDR3 protein: CASRDPGAADYEQYF; CDR3 length: 15; V gene: TRBV6-5; J gene: TRBJ2-7; clone size: .
CDR3 protein: CASSQDPRTSSKNEQFF; CDR3 length: 17; V gene: TRBV3-1/TRBV3-2; J gene: TRBJ2-1; clone size: .
CDR3 protein: CASSFAGVNTEAFF; CDR3 length: 14; V gene: TRBV27; J gene: TRBJ1-1; clone size: .
CDR3 protein: CSVEGSPAGREGQYF; CDR3 length: 15; V gene: TRBV29-1; J gene: TRBJ2-7; clone size: .
CDR3 protein: CSASQIDFESYGYTF; CDR3 length: 15; V gene: TRBV20-1; J gene: TRBJ1-2; clone size: .
CDR3 protein: CASRPLAGVETQYF; CDR3 length: 14; V gene: TRBV19; J gene: TRBJ2-5; clone size: once
CDR3 protein: CATSRGPRTGAQGYTF; CDR3 length: 16; V gene: TRBV15; J gene: TRBJ1-2; clone size: .
CDR3 protein: CASSVFATPGEGRNTIYF; CDR3 length: 18; V gene: TRBV9; J gene: TRBJ1-3; clone size: .
CDR3 protein: CAISETGFSTEAFF; CDR3 length: 14; V gene: TRBV10-3; J gene: TRBJ1-1; clone size: .
CDR3 protein: CASSLASGTGISGELFF; CDR3 length: 17; V gene: TRBV5-1; J gene: TRBJ2-2; clone size: .
CDR3 protein: CASSERTGDNEQFF; CDR3 length: 14; V gene: TRBV2; J gene: TRBJ2-1; clone size: once
CDR3 protein: CASSVNGLTEAFF; CDR3 length: 13; V gene: TRBV7-3; J gene: TRBJ1-1; clone size: once
CDR3 protein: CASSPKGGQGCEKLFF; CDR3 length: 16; V gene: TRBV23-1; J gene: TRBJ1-4; clone size: .
CDR3 protein: CASSWRGRGNTEAFF; CDR3 length: 15; V gene: TRBV28; J gene: TRBJ1-1; clone size: .
CDR3 protein: CASSLGHRADTQYF; CDR3 length: 14; V gene: TRBV13; J gene: TRBJ2-3; clone size: .
CDR3 protein: CASSSLLLDGYTF; CDR3 length: 13; V gene: TRBV6-6; J gene: TRBJ1-2; clone size: .
CDR3 protein: CATRNSGGNNEQFF; CDR3 length: 14; V gene: TRBV24-1; J gene: TRBJ2-1; clone size: few
CDR3 protein: CASTFGQGYGYTF; CDR3 length: 13; V gene: TRBV5-6; J gene: TRBJ1-2; clone size: .